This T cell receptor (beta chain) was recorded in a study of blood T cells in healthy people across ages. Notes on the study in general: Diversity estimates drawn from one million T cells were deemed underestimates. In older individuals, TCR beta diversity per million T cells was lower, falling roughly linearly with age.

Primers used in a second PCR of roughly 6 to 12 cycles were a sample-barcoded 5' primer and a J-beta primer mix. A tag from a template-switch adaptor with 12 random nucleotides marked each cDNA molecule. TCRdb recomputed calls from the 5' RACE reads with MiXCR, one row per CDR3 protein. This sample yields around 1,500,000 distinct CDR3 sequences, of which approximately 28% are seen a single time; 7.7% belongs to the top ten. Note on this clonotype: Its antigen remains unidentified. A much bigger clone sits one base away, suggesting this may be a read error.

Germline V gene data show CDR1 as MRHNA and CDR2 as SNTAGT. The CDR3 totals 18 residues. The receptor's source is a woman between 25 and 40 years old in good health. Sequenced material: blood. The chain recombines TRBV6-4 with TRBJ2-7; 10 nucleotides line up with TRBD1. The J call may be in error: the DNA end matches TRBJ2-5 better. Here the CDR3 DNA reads TGTGCCAGCAGTGCCTTCGCCTCTGGGACAGGGGCAGGGGAGACCCAGTACTTC. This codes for CASSAFASGTGAGETQYF.